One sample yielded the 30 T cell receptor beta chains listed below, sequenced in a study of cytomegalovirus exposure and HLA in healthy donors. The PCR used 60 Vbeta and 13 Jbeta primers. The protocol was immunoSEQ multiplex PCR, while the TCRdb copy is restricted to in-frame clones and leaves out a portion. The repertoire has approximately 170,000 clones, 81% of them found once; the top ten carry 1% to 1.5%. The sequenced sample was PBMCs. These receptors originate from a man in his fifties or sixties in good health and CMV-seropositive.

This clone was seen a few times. This chain's CDR3 is CASSPIGGTGGAEQYF. CDR3 nucleotide sequence: TGTGCCAGCAGCCCAATAGGGGGGACAGGGGGCGCCGAGCAGTACTTC. This chain connects TRBV9 to TRBJ2-7; 12 positions agree with TRBD1. The V segment lost 4 bases and the J segment 6 bases; nucleotides outside the gene matches: 11. In germline, CDR1 is SGDLS, CDR2 YYNGEE. This CDR3 comprises 16 residues.

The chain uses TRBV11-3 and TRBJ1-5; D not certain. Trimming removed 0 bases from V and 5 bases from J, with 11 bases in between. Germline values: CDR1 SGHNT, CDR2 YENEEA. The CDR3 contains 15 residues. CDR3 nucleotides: TGTGCCAGCAGCTTAGATTACGACTGCGATCAGCCCCAGCATTTT. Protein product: CASSLDYDCDQPQHF.

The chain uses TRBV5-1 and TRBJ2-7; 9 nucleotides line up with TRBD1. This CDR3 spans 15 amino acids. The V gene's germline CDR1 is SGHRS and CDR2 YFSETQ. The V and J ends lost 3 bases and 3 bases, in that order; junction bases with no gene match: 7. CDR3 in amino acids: CASSWGQGGSYEQYF. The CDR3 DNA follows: TGCGCCAGCAGCTGGGGACAGGGAGGTAGCTACGAGCAGTACTTC. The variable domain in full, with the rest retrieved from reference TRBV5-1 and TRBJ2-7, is KAGVTQTPRYLIKTRGQQVTLSCSPISGHRSVSWYQQTPGQGLQFLFEYFSETQRNKGNFPGRFSGRQFSNSRSEMNVSTLELGDSALYLCASSWGQGGSYEQYFGPGTRLTVT.

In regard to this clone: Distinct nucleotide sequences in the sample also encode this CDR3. The CDR3 coding sequence is TGTGCCAGCAGCGTAGGGGGAGATTACAATGAGCAGTTCTTC. Protein sequence: CASSVGGDYNEQFF. The rearrangement joins TRBV9 to TRBJ2-1; the D gene is possibly TRBD2 (5 bases). Germline-derived CDR1 and CDR2 are SGDLS and YYNGEE. CDR3 size: 14 residues. With 0 bases removed from V and 4 bases from J, the gap between germline ends came to 8 bases.

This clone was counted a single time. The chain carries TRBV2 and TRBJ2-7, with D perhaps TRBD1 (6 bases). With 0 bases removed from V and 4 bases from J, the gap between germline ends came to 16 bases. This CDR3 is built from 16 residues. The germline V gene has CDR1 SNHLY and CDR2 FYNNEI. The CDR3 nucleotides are TGTGCCAGCAGTGAAGCGGGTCTGGACAGTGGTTACGAGCAGTACTTC. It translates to CASSEAGLDSGYEQYF.

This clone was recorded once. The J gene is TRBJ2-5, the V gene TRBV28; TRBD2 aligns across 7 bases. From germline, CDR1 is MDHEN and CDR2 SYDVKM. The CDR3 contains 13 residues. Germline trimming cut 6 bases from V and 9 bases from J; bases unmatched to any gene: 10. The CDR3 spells CASRQGARGAQYF. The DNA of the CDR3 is TGTGCCAGCAGGCAGGGCGCTCGGGGGGCCCAGTACTTC.

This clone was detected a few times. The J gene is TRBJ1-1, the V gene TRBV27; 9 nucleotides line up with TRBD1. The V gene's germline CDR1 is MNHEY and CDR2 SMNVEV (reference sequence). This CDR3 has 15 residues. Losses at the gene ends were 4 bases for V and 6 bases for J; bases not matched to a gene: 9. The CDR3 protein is CASSSAGTGRPEAFF. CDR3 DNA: TGTGCCAGCAGTTCCGCGGGGACAGGGAGGCCTGAAGCTTTCTTT.

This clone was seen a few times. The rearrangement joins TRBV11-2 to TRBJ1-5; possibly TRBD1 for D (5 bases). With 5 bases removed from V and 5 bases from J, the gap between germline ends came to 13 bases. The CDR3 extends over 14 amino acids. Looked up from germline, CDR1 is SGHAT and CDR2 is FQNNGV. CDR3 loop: CASSPGNGDQPQHF. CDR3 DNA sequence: TGTGCCAGCAGCCCAGGGAACGGAGATCAGCCCCAGCATTTT. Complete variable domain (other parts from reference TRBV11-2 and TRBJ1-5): EAGVAQSPRYKIIEKRQSVAFWCNPISGHATLYWYQQILGQGPKLLIQFQNNGVVDDSQLPKDRFSAERLKGVDSTLKIQPAKLEDSAVYLCASSPGNGDQPQHFGDGTRLSIL.

The CDR3 loop reads CASSEWDRVRSPLHF. Here the CDR3 DNA reads TGTGCCAGCAGTGAGTGGGACAGGGTCAGGTCACCCCTCCACTTT. The chain combines TRBV27 with TRBJ1-6; TRBD1 matches at 9 bases. V lost 5 bases to trimming and J lost 10 bases; unmatched junction nucleotides: 9. CDR1 is MNHEY and CDR2 is SMNVEV in the germline V gene (reference sequence). This CDR3 has 15 amino acids.

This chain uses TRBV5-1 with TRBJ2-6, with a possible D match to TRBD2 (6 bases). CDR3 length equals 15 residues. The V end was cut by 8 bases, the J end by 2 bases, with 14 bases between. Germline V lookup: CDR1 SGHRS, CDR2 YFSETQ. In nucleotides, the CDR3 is TGCGCCAGTACTCAGGAGGGAACTGGGGCCAACGTCCTGACTTTC. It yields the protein CASTQEGTGANVLTF.

The CDR3 coding sequence is TGCAGTGCTACTAGCAACTACGAGCAGTACTTC. Its protein product is CSATSNYEQYF. This chain links TRBV20-1 with TRBJ2-7, with D maybe TRBD2 (5 bases). The germline CDR1 and CDR2 sequences are DFQATT and SNEGSKA (reference sequence). V shed 4 bases and J shed 3 bases, with 7 bases lying between them. CDR3 length: 11 residues.

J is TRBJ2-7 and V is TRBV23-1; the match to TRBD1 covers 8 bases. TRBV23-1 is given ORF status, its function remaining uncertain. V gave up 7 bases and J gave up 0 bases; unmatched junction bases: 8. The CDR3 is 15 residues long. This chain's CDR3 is CASIPPGQVSYEQYF. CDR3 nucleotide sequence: TGCGCCAGCATCCCCCCGGGACAGGTCTCCTACGAGCAGTACTTC.

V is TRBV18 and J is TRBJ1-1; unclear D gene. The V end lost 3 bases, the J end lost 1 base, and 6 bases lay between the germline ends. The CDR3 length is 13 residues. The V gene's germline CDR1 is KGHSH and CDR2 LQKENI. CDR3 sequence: CASSPGANTEAFF. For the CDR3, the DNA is TGTGCCAGCTCACCGGGAGCGAACACTGAAGCTTTCTTT.

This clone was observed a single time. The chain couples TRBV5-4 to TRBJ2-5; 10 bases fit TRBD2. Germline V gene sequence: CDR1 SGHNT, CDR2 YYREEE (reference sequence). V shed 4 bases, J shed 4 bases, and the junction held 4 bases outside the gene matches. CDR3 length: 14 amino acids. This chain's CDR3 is CASSPSGSGETQYF. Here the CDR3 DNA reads TGTGCCAGCAGCCCTAGCGGGAGCGGAGAGACCCAGTACTTC.

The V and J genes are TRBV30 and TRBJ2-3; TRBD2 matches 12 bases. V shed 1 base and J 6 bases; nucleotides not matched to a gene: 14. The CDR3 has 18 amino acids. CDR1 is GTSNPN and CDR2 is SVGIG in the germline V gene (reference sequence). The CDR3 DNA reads TGTGCCTGGAGTGACCCCCATCGACTAGCGGGAGTAACGGATACGCAGTATTTT. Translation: CAWSDPHRLAGVTDTQYF.

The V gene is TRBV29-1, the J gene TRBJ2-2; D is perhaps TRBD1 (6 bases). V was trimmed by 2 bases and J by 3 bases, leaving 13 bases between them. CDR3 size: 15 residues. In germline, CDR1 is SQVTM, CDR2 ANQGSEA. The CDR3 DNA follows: TGCAGCGTTGAAACCCCAGGGGAAGACACCGGGGAGCTGTTTTTT. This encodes CSVETPGEDTGELFF.

In DNA, the CDR3 is TGTGCCACCAGCAGAGACGGGACAGCCACAGAAGCTTTCTTT. Its protein product is CATSRDGTATEAFF. The rearrangement links TRBV15 to TRBJ1-1; TRBD1 agrees at 7 bases. The germline CDR1 and CDR2 sequences are LNHNV and YYDKDF (reference sequence). Trimming removed 0 bases from V and 8 bases from J; junction bases left unmatched: 6. CDR3 length: 14 residues.

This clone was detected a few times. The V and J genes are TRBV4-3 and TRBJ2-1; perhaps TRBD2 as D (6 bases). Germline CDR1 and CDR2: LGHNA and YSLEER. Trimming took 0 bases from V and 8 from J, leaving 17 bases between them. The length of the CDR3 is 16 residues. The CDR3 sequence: CASSQEAYGSPDEQFF. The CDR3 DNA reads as TGCGCCAGCAGCCAAGAAGCGTACGGGAGTCCTGATGAGCAGTTCTTC.

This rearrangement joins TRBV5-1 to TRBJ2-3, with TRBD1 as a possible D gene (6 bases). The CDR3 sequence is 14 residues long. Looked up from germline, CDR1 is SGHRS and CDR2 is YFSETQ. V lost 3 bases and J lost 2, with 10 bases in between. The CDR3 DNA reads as TGCGCCAGCAGCTCGGACAGATTCACAGATACGCAGTATTTT. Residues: CASSSDRFTDTQYF.

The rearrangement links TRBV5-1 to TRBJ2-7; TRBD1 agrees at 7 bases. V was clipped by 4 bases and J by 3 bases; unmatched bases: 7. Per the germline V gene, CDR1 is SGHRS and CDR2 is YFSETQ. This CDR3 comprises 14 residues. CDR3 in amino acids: CASSPWTGGYEQYF. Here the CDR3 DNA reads TGCGCCAGCAGCCCGTGGACAGGCGGCTACGAGCAGTACTTC.

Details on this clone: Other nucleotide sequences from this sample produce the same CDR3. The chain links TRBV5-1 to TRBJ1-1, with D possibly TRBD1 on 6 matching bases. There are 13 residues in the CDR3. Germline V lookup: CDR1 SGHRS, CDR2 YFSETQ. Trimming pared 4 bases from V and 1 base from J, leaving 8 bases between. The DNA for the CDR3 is TGCGCCAGCAGCAGGGGACAGAACACTGAAGCTTTCTTT. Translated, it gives CASSRGQNTEAFF.

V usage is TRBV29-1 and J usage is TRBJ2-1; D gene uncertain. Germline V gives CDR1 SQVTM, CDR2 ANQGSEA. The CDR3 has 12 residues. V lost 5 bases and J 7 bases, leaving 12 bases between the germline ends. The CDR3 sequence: CSVSRTVNEQFF. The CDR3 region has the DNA TGCAGCGTTTCCCGTACGGTTAATGAGCAGTTCTTC.

Here the CDR3 DNA reads TGTGCCAGCAAAAACCGGATGGGGAGGCAAGAGACCCAGTACTTC. It is translated as CASKNRMGRQETQYF. V is TRBV2 and J is TRBJ2-5; a possible D gene is TRBD2 (6 bases). The germline V gene encodes CDR1 SNHLY and CDR2 FYNNEI. The CDR3 has 15 residues. V lost 7 bases to trimming and J lost 2 bases, with 17 bases between them.

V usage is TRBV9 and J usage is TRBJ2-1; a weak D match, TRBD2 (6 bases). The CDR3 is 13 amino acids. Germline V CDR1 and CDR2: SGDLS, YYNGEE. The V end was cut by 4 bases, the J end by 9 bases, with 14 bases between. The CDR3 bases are TGTGCCAGCAGCCCCGAGGAGGGGCGTGAGCAGTTCTTC. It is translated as CASSPEEGREQFF.

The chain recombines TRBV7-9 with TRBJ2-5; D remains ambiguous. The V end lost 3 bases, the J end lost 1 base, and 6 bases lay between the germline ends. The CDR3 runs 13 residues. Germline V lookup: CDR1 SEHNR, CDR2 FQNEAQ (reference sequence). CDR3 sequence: CASSFEVQETQYF. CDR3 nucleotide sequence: TGTGCCAGCAGCTTTGAGGTCCAAGAGACCCAGTACTTC.

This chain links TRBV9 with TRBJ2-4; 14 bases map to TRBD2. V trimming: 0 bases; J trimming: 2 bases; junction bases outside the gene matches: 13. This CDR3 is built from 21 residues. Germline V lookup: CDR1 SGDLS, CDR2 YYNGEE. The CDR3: CASSVGQGGTSGSGSKNIQYF. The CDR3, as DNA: TGTGCCAGCAGCGTAGGGCAGGGGGGGACTAGCGGGAGTGGGTCCAAAAACATTCAGTACTTC. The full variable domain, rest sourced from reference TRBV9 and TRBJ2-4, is DSGVTQTPKHLITATGQRVTLRCSPRSGDLSVYWYQQSLDQGLQFLIQYYNGEERAKGNILERFSAQQFPDLHSELNLSSLELGDSALYFCASSVGQGGTSGSGSKNIQYFGAGTRLSVL.

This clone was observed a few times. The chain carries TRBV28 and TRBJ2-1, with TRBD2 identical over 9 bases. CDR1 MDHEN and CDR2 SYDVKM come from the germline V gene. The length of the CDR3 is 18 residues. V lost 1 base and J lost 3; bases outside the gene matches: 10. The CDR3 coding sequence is TGTGCCAGCAGTTTATTGGGCGGGAGGGCCGTTTTCTACAATGAGCAGTTCTTC. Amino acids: CASSLLGGRAVFYNEQFF.

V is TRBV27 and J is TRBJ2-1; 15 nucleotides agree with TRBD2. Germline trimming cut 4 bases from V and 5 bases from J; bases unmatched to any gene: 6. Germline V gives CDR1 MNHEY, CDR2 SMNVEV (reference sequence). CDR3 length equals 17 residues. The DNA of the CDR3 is TGTGCCAGCAGTTCTTGGACTAGCGGGAGGGTGAACAATGAGCAGTTCTTC. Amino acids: CASSSWTSGRVNNEQFF.

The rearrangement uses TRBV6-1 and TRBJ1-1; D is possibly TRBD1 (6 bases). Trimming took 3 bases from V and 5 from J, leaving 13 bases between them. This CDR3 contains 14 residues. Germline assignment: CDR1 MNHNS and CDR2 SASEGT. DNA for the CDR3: TGTGCCAGCAGTGAGGGGGGGGCTCTAACTGAAGCTTTCTTT. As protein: CASSEGGALTEAFF.

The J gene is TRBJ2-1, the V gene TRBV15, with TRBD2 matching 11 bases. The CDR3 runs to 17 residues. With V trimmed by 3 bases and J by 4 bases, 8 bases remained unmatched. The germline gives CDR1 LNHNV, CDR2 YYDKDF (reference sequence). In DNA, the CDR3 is TGTGCCACCAGCAGTCCCCTCCTAGCGGGGGGATACAATGAGCAGTTCTTC. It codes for CATSSPLLAGGYNEQFF.